One TCR beta chain is described in this entry. Its antigen is unidentified. The sample originates from a study of STAT5B mutations in CD4+ large granular lymphocyte leukemia. Sequencing was performed with immunoSEQ multiplex PCR; in TCRdb, only in-frame clones are kept and a portion is missing. The sample has thousands of clones, around three quarters seen once. Notes on the study in general: Roughly 27% of private leukemic clonotypes occurred rarely in other patients' non-leukemic repertoires. Compared with healthy controls (2/35), patient top clones favored TRBV06 (8/27).

The CDR3 consists of 13 residues. The germline V gene has CDR1 LGHNT and CDR2 FRNRAP. The V gene end was trimmed by 8 bases and the J gene end by 3 bases; junction bases not matched to a gene: 2. The sample taken for sequencing was PBMCs. The chain couples TRBV12-5 to TRBJ2-7; TRBD2 matches at 12 bases. This receptor was identified in a woman aged 60 to 75 with CD4+ T-cell large granular lymphocyte leukemia. The CDR3 reads CASRTSGVYEQYF. The CDR3 DNA sequence: TGTGCTAGTCGGACTAGCGGGGTCTACGAGCAGTACTTC.